Included here is one T cell receptor beta chain sequence, with context. The data stem from a study of blood T cell repertoires in COVID-19. Study as a whole: Specimens from acute and convalescent COVID-19 originated in the United States, Italy and Spain. In each case, the material was cDNA or gDNA derived from T cells, B-cell-depleted T cells, or PBMCs.

Per the germline V gene, CDR1 is LGHNT and CDR2 is FRNRAP. The CDR3 loop spans 16 amino acids. Trimming stripped 2 bases from V and 0 bases from J, with 11 bases between. Researchers sorted participants into cohorts using their self-reported clinical history. Using immunoSEQ multiplex PCR, the repertoire was profiled, and TCRdb retains in-frame clones only, with some absent. The sample records about 360,000 clones, roughly 88% being singletons. The sequence came from a woman between 40 and 50 years old with acute COVID-19. This chain links TRBV12-5 with TRBJ2-4; the D gene is possibly TRBD2 (5 bases). Material for sequencing was PBMCs or T cells enriched from blood (not recorded which). The CDR3 reads CASGLILRGAKNIQYF. CDR3 coding DNA: TGTGCTAGTGGTTTGATCCTCCGGGGAGCCAAAAACATTCAGTACTTC.